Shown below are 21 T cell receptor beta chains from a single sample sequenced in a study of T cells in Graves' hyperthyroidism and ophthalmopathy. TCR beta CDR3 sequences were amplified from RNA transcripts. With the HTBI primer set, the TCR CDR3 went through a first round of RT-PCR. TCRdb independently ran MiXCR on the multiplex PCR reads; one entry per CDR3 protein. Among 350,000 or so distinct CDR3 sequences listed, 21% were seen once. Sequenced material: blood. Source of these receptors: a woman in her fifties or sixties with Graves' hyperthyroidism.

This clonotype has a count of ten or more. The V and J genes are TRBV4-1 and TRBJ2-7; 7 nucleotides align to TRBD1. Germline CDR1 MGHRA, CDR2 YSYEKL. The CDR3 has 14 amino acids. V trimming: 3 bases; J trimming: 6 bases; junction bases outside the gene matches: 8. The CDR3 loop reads CASSQETGWIEQYF. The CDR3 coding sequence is TGCGCCAGCAGCCAGGAGACAGGGTGGATCGAGCAGTACTTC.

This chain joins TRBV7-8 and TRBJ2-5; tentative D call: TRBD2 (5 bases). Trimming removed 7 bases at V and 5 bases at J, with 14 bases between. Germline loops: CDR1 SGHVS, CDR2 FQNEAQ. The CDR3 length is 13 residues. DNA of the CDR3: TGTGCCAGCACAATCGCCCCGGGGGAGACCCAGTACTTC. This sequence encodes CASTIAPGETQYF.

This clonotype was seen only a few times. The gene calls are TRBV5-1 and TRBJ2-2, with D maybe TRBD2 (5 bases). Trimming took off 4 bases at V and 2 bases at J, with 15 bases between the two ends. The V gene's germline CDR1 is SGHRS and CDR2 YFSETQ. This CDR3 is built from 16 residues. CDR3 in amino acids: CASSRETIPNTGELFF. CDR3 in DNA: TGCGCCAGCAGCCGAGAGACTATCCCAAACACCGGGGAGCTGTTTTTT.

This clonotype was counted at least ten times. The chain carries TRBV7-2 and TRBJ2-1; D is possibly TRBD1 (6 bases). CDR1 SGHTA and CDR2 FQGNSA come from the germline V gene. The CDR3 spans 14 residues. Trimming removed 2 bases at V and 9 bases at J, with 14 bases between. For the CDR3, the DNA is TGTGCCAGCAGCTTACGACCCTCAGGGGTTGAGCAGTTCTTC. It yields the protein CASSLRPSGVEQFF. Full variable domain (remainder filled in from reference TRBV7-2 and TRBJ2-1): GAGVSQSPSNKVTEKGKDVELRCDPISGHTALYWYRQSLGQGLEFLIYFQGNSAPDKSGLPSDRFSAERTGGSVSTLTIQRTQQEDSAVYLCASSLRPSGVEQFFGPGTRLTVL.

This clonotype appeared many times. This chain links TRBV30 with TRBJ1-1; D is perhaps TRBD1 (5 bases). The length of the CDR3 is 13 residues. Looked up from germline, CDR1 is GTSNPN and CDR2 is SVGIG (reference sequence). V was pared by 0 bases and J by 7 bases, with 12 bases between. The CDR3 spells CAWSVSRANEAFF. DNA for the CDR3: TGTGCCTGGAGTGTATCCAGGGCTAATGAAGCTTTCTTT.

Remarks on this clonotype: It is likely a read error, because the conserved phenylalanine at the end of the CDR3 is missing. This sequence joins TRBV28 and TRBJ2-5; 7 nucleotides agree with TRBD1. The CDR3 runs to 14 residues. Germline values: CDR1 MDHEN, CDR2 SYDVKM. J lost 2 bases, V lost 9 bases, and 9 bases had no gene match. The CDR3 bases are TGTGCCAGTAAACAGGGGATCCCTCAAGAGACCCAGTACCTC. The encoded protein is CASKQGIPQETQYL.

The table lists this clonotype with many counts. The CDR3 DNA reads TGTGCCAGCTCCGCGTGGGGCCTCAACATTCAGTACTTC. It specifies CASSAWGLNIQYF. The J gene is TRBJ2-4, the V gene TRBV27; perhaps TRBD1 as D (5 bases). The length of the CDR3 is 13 residues. Germline V CDR1 and CDR2: MNHEY, SMNVEV (reference sequence). Trimming cost V 8 bases and J 7 bases, with 15 bases left between them.

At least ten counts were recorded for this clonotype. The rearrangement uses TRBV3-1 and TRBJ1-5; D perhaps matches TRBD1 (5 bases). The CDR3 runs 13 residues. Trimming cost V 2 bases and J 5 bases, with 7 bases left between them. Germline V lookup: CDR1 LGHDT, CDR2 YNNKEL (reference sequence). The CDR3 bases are TGTGCCAGCAGCCAAATGGGGGATCAGCCCCAGCATTTT. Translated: CASSQMGDQPQHF.

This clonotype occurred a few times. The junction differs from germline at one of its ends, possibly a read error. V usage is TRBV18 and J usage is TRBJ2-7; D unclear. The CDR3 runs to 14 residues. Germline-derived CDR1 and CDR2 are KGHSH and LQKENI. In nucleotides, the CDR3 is TGCGCCAGCAGCCACCCCCGGACCAACTACGAGCAGTACTTC. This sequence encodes CASSHPRTNYEQYF.

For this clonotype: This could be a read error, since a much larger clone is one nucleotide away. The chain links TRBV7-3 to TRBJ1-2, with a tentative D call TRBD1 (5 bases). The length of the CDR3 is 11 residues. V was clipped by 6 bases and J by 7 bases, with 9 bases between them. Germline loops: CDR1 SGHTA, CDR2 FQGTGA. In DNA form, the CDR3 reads TGTGCCAGCAGTTCCGGGACTGGCTACACCTTC. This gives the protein CASSSGTGYTF.

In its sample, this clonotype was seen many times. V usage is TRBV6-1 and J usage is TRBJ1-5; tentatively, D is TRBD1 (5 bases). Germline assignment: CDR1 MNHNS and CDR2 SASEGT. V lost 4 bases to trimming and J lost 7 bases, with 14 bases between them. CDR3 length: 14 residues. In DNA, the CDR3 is TGTGCCAGCAGTGTTCAGGGTGGGTGGCAGCCCCAGCATTTT. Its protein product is CASSVQGGWQPQHF.

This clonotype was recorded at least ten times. DNA for the CDR3: TGTGCCAGCTCACCTTATTCGGGGGGCGCAGACTATGGCTACACCTTC. It is translated as CASSPYSGGADYGYTF. This chain joins TRBV18 and TRBJ1-2; D may be TRBD1 (6 bases). The germline CDR1 and CDR2 sequences are KGHSH and LQKENI. This CDR3 comprises 16 residues. The ends were cut back, 3 bases at V and 3 bases at J, with 17 bases in the middle. Drawing the rest from reference TRBV18 and TRBJ1-2, the complete variable domain is NAGVMQNPRHLVRRRGQEARLRCSPMKGHSHVYWYRQLPEEGLKFMVYLQKENIIDESGMPKERFSAEFPKEGPSILRIQQVVRGDSAAYFCASSPYSGGADYGYTFGSGTRLTVV.

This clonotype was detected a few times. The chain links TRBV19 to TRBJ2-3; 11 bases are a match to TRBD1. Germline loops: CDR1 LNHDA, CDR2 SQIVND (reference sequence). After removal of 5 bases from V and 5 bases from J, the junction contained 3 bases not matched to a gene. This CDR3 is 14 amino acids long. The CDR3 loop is CASSGQGAGDTQYF. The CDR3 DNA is TGTGCCAGTAGTGGACAGGGGGCCGGAGATACGCAGTATTTT.

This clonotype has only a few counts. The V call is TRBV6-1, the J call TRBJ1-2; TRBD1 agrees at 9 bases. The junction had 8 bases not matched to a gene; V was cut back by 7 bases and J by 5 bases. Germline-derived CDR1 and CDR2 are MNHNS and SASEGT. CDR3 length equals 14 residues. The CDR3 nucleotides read TGTGCCAGCACCCAGTGGGACAGGGCATATGGCTACACCTTC. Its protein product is CASTQWDRAYGYTF.

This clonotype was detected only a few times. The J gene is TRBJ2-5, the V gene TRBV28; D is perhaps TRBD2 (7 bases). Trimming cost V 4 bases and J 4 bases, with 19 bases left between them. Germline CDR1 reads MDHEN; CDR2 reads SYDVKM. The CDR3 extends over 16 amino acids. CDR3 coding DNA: TGTGCCAGCAGTTCATCCCGACGGGGGGCGGGAGAGACCCAGTACTTC. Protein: CASSSSRRGAGETQYF.

The chain's CDR3 is CASPPRALVDTQYF. CDR3 DNA: TGCGCCAGCCCCCCCAGGGCTTTAGTAGATACGCAGTATTTT. The rearrangement links TRBV5-1 to TRBJ2-3; weak D call: TRBD1 (5 bases). The germline V and J ends were trimmed by 7 bases and 5 bases, with 17 bases remaining between them. The germline gives CDR1 SGHRS, CDR2 YFSETQ. CDR3 length equals 14 residues.

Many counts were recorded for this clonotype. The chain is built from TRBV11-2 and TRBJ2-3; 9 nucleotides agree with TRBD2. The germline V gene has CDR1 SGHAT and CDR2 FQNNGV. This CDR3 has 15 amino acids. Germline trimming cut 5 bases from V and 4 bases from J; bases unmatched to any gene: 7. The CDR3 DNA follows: TGTGCCAGCAGCCGGCGGGGGGGTACCGCAGATACGCAGTATTTT. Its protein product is CASSRRGGTADTQYF.

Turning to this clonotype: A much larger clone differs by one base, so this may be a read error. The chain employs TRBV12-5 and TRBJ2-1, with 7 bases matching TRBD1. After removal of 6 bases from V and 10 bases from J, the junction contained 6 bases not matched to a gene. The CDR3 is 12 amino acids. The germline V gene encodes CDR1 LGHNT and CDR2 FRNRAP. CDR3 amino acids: CASGQGLGEQFF. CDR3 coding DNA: TGTGCTAGTGGACAGGGGTTGGGCGAGCAGTTCTTC.

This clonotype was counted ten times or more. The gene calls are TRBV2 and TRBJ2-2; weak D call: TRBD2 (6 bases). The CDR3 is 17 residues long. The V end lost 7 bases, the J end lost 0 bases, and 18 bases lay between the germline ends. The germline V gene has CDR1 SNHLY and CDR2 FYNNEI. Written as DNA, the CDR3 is TGTGCCAGCACGCCAATCCTAGCGACCGCGAACACCGGGGAGCTGTTTTTT. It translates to CASTPILATANTGELFF. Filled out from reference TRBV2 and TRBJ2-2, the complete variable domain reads EPEVTQTPSHQVTQMGQEVILRCVPISNHLYFYWYRQILGQKVEFLVSFYNNEISEKSEIFDDQFSVERPDGSNFTLKIRSTKLEDSAMYFCASTPILATANTGELFFGEGSRLTVL.

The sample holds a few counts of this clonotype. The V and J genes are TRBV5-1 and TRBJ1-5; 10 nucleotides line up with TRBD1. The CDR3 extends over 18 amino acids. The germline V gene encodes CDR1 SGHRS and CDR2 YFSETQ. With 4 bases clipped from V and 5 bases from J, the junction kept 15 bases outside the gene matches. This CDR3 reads CASSKGQGRDPLHQPQHF. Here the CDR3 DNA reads TGCGCCAGCAGCAAGGGACAGGGGCGGGACCCTTTACATCAGCCCCAGCATTTT.

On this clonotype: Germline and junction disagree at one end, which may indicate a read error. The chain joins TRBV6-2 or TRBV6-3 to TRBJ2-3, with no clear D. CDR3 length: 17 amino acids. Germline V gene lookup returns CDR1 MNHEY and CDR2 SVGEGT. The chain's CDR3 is CASGYAAHEFPTDTQYF. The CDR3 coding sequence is TGTGCCAGCGGTTACGCAGCTCACGAATTTCCCACAGATACGCAGTATTTT.